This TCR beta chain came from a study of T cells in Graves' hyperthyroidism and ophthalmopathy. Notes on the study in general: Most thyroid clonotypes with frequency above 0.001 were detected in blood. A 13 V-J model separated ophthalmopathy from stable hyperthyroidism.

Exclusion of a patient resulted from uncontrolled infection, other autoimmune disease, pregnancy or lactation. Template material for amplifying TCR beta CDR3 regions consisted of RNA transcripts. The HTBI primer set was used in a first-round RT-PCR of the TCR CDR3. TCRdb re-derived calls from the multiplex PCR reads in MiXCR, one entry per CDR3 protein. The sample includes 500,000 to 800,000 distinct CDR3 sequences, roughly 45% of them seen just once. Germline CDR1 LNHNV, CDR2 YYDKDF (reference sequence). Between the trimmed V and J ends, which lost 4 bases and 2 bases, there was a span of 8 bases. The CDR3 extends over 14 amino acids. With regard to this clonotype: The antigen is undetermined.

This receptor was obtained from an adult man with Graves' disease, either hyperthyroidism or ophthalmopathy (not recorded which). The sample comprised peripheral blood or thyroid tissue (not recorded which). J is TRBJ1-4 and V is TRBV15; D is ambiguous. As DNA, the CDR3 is TGTGCCACCAGCATCGGGGTCACTAATGAAAAACTGTTTTTT. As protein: CATSIGVTNEKLFF.